This TCR beta chain derives from a study of T cells in localized non-small cell lung cancer. Assay: immunoSEQ multiplex PCR; the TCRdb copy retains only in-frame clones and omits some. The data contain thousands of clones, about 33% of them seen just once; the ten biggest clones take up about 12%. The trim removed 0 bases at V and 5 bases at J, leaving 7 bases unmatched. The CDR3 runs to 15 residues. The germline CDR1 and CDR2 sequences are SGHRS and YFSETQ. This TCR was recovered from a man between 35 and 75 years old with stage I lung adenocarcinoma. The rearrangement uses TRBV5-1 and TRBJ2-5; TRBD1 aligns across 7 bases. The specimen was normal lung tissue next to the tumor, collected before any cancer treatment. For the CDR3, the DNA is TGCGCCAGCAGCTTGGGATATGGACAGGAGGAGACCCAGTACTTC. It is translated as CASSLGYGQEETQYF.